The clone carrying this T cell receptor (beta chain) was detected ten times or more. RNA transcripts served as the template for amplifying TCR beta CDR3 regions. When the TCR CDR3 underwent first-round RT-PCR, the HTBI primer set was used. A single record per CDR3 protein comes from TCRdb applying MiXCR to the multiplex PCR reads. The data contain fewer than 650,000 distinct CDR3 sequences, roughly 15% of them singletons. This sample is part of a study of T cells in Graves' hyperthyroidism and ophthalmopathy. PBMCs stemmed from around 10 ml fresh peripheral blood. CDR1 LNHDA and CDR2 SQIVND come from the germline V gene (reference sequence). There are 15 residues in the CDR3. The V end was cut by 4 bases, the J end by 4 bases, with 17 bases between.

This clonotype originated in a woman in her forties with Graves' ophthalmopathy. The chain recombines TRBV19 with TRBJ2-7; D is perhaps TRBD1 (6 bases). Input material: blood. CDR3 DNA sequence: TGTGCCAGTAGTACCATAGGACAGACGGGGTACGAGCAGTACTTC. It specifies CASSTIGQTGYEQYF.